This TCR beta chain was retrieved from a study of blood T cell repertoires in COVID-19. Study background: Samples taken during acute and convalescent COVID-19 were collected in the United States, Italy and Spain. Nucleic acid was either cDNA or gDNA, and it came from T cells, B-cell-depleted T cells, or PBMCs.

The CDR3 runs 14 residues. Germline V CDR1 and CDR2: SNHLY, FYNNEI. The J segment lost 1 base and the V segment lost 6 bases, leaving 5 bases of the junction unmatched. How the authors handled the data: Researchers report that nucleated cell counts were estimated from reference gene primer amplification. Some clones are missing from TCRdb's copy, which holds only in-frame ones; the method was immunoSEQ multiplex PCR. D and trimming come from the DNA, and the V and J calls and clone size come from that table. The data hold about 310,000 clones, with about 90% observed a single time. The source is a woman aged 45 to 65 who had recovered from COVID-19. The chain uses TRBV2 and TRBJ2-5; 7 nucleotides agree with TRBD1. The sample taken for sequencing was peripheral blood. CDR3 protein: CASSVRQGQETQYF. The CDR3 DNA is TGTGCCAGCAGCGTCAGACAGGGCCAAGAGACCCAGTACTTC.